This entry concerns a single TCR beta chain. Its antigen is unknown. Within one base of it there is no much larger clone, and no base qualities were kept. These data belong to a study of CD8+ T cells in alopecia areata listed by TCRdb under 2018. Notes on the research overall: The treated patients took part in an open-label pilot trial in which moderate-to-severe alopecia areata was treated with oral tofacitinib at 5 to 10 mg twice daily. RNA was obtained with the PAXgene miRNA kit for fixed scalp, the miRNeasy kit for PBMCs, and the RNeasy kit for mouse skin. For the treated patients, the SALT score, which quantifies what percentage of scalp surface area is affected, served as the measure of disease severity. Scalp clonality was compared across normal scalp (n=4), patchy alopecia areata scalp (n=8), and alopecia totalis/universalis scalp (n=8). To study T cell clonal expansion in alopecia areata, the researchers applied high-throughput TCRbeta sequencing to both the C3H/HeJ mouse model and human patients. Patients stayed on tofacitinib for 6 to 18 months and then had 6 months of follow-up off drug so that delayed response and recurrence could be assessed. TCRbeta CDR3 regions were amplified by immunoSEQ multiplex PCR with 35 Vbeta forward and 13 Jbeta reverse primers. Human TCRbeta sequencing covered scalp tissue and sorted CD4+ and CD8+ peripheral blood T cells from patchy and totalis/universalis alopecia areata patients and healthy controls. Biopsies were taken from tofacitinib-treated patients at baseline and again at 4 and 24 weeks into treatment, and several of those patients also had a later scalp biopsy. The study at large found these results: Lesional scalp, especially in alopecia totalis/universalis, showed higher clonality and more expanded CD8+ clones than normal scalp, suggesting antigenic drive. During tofacitinib treatment, many expanded lesional clones remained in scalp and blood, and this persistence may partly explain relapse after treatment is stopped. Scalp clonality and the number of expanded CD8+ clones among the top 100 scalp clones were significantly decreased by tofacitinib. Resident alphabeta T cells in normal human skin are also sequenced, complicating scalp TCR repertoire analysis, unlike mouse skin dominated by gammadelta T cells. Shared TCR sequences between patients were less evident than in mice, which may be partly attributable to HLA diversity in the patient population. Because the treated cohort was small and had only one nonresponder, larger studies are needed to examine links between baseline CD8+ expansion and response.

The time point label here, explained by the study, means: about 25 weeks on oral tofacitinib. According to the study, the label for this sample's treatment or condition signals: oral pan-JAK inhibitor, 5-10 mg twice daily. Lesional scalp punch biopsies and peripheral blood were collected from alopecia areata patients. PBMCs were separated by density centrifugation and stained for CD3, CD4 and CD8, after which CD4+ and CD8+ T cells were sorted on a FACSAria. Library prep was done by the immunoSEQ multiplex PCR assay. RNA was extracted from all samples and reverse transcribed into cDNA as template for TCR sequencing. SuperScript III was used for first-strand cDNA synthesis, primed with a 2:1 mix of oligo-dT and random hexamers. Amplification bias was assessed with a synthetic immune receptor repertoire, and residual bias was removed computationally. As for the authors' bioinformatics: Raw reads were preprocessed to remove errors, and CDR3 was defined according to IMGT conventions as the region from the conserved cysteine to phenylalanine. To get clonality, Shannon entropy was normalized by log2 of the number of productive unique TCRs and the result was subtracted from 1. Scalp TCRbeta sequences were cross-referenced with sorted blood CD4 and CD8 repertoires so that the CD4 or CD8 identity of scalp clones could be inferred. TCRdb stores this immuneACCESS table with in-frame sequences only. Part of the clones is absent; in the studies checked, under half of the shortfall reflects unresolved V genes, and no reason is known for the rest. V and J calls and clone size are given by that table; D and trimming were obtained from the DNA. Counted in this sample were roughly 200,000 clones; under 60% of them appeared once. The ten largest clones take up roughly 12% of the sample.

The CDR3 measures 11 amino acids from cysteine to phenylalanine. Only the CDR3 DNA stays, 33 bases, in frame from base 1. Looking up the germline V gene yields CDR1 MGHDK and CDR2 SYGVNS. The V end loses 7 bases and the J end loses 5 bases, and a stretch of 9 bases separates them. The chain employs TRBV25-1 and TRBJ2-7, with the D call perhaps TRBD1 or TRBD2, each one matching 6 bases. Sequencing was performed on CD8+ T cells sorted from blood, taken at week 24, from a patient treated with tofacitinib. The TCR originated in a human donor with alopecia areata. The CDR3 reads CASKGGDEQYF. The sequenced DNA: TGTGCCAGCAAGGGGGGTGACGAGCAGTACTTC.